This T cell receptor (beta chain) derives from a study of blood T cell repertoires in COVID-19. Overall study: Samples of COVID-19 (acute and convalescent) were obtained from the United States, Italy and Spain.

The CDR3 loop spans 14 amino acids. V gave up 0 bases and J gave up 8 bases, with 13 bases separating them. CDR1 is LGHNA and CDR2 is YSLEER in the germline V gene. In the original processing: For nucleated cells, counts were estimated from reference gene primer amplification. Sequencing was performed with immunoSEQ multiplex PCR; in TCRdb, only in-frame clones are kept and a portion is missing. V, J and clone size were drawn from that table, and D and trimming were deduced from the DNA. This sample has 250,000 to 300,000 clones, with 81% found just once. The receptor's source is a woman aged 55-70 years with active or convalescent COVID-19. The material sequenced was peripheral blood. This sequence joins TRBV4-3 and TRBJ1-1; D may be TRBD1 (6 bases). The CDR3: CASSQDTGRDEAFF. In DNA form, the CDR3 reads TGCGCCAGCAGCCAAGATACAGGGAGGGACGAAGCTTTCTTT.